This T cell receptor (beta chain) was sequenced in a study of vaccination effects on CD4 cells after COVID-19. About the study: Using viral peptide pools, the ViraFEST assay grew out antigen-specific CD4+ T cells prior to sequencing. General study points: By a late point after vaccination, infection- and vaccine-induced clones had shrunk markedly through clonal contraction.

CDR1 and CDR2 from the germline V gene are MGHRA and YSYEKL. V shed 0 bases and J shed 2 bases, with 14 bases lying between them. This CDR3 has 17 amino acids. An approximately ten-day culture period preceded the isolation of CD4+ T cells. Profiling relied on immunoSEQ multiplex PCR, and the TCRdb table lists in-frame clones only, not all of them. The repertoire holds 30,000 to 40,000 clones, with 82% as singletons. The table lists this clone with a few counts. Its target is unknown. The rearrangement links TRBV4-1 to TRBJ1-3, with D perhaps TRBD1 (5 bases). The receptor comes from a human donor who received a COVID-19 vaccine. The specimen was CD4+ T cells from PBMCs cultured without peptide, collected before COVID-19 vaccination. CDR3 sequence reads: CASSQEPGRGAGNTIYF. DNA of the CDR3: TGCGCCAGCAGCCAAGAACCGGGAAGGGGTGCTGGAAACACCATATATTTT.